The present TCR beta chain was sequenced within a study of blood T cells in healthy people across ages. CDR1 and CDR2 from the germline V gene are SGHTA and FQGNSA. The CDR3 is 15 amino acids. V was shortened by 1 base and J by 0 bases, with 7 bases between the two germline ends. Primers used in a second PCR of about 7 to 12 cycles were a sample-barcoded 5' primer and a J-beta primer mix. TCRdb ran MiXCR on the 5' RACE reads and lists one entry per CDR3 protein. The table includes about 1 million distinct CDR3 sequences, approximately 25% detected once. Each sample used at least 6 million PBMCs. This sample also belongs to another study, concerning T cells of mothers and their children. That study adds: Mothers gave over 8.5 million TCR beta CDR3 reads each, and children 2.5 million to 3 million each. The authors detected no persistent microchimeric T cell clones.

Sequenced material: blood. The sequence derives from a girl aged 2 to 9 in good health. The gene calls are TRBV7-2 and TRBJ2-4; no firm D call. This chain's CDR3 is CASSLDGIAKNIQYF. CDR3 nucleotides: TGTGCCAGCAGCTTAGACGGCATAGCCAAAAACATTCAGTACTTC.